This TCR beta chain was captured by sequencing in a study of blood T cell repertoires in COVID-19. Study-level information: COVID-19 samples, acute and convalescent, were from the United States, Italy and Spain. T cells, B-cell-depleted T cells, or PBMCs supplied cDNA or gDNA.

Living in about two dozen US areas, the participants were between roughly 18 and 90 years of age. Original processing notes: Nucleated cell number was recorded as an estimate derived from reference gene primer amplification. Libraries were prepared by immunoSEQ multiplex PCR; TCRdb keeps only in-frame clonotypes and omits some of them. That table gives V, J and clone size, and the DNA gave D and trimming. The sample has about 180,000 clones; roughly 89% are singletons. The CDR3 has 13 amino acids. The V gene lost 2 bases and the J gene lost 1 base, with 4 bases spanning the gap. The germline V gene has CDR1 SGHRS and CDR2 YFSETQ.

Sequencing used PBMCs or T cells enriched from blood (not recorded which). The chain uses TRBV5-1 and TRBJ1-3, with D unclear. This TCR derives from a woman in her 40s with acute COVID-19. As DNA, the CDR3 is TGCGCCAGCAGCTTACTATCTGGAAACACCATATATTTT. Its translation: CASSLLSGNTIYF. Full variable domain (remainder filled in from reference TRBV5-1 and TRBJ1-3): KAGVTQTPRYLIKTRGQQVTLSCSPISGHRSVSWYQQTPGQGLQFLFEYFSETQRNKGNFPGRFSGRQFSNSRSEMNVSTLELGDSALYLCASSLLSGNTIYFGEGSWLTVV.